The 32 T cell receptor beta chains listed next were all sequenced from one sample in a study of blood T cells in healthy people across ages. Next came a second PCR, run for about 7 to 12 cycles, which used a sample-barcoded 5' primer along with a J-beta primer mix. TCRdb reprocessed the 5' RACE reads via MiXCR and lists one record per CDR3 protein. Seen here are roughly 2 million distinct CDR3 sequences, about 50% observed once, and the top ten hold roughly 2%. Sequencing input: blood. These receptors were collected from a woman in her 40s in good health.

J is TRBJ2-1 and V is TRBV6-2 or TRBV6-3; 10 bases are a match to TRBD1. J was trimmed by 8 bases and V by 7 bases; bases with no gene match: 14. The germline V gene encodes CDR1 MNHEY and CDR2 SVGEGT. CDR3 length: 16 residues. This CDR3 is CASNSGRGTGVHEQFF. In DNA, the CDR3 is TGTGCCAGCAACTCCGGTAGGGGGACAGGGGTTCATGAGCAGTTCTTC.

Here the CDR3 reads CASSLEGSGNQPQHF. CDR3 DNA sequence: TGTGCCAGCAGCCTCGAGGGGTCAGGCAATCAGCCCCAGCATTTT. This chain uses TRBV9 with TRBJ1-5, with D tentatively TRBD1 (5 bases). The germline V and J ends were trimmed by 4 bases and 2 bases, with 13 bases remaining between them. This CDR3 is 15 amino acids long. The germline V gene has CDR1 SGDLS and CDR2 YYNGEE.

This chain connects TRBV6-5 to TRBJ2-7, with a possible D match to TRBD1 (6 bases). The CDR3 is made up of 14 amino acids. Per germline, CDR1 MNHEY and CDR2 SVGAGI. Trimming stripped 6 bases from V and 0 bases from J, with 12 bases between. The CDR3, as DNA: TGTGCCAGCAGGCAAGACAGGTTCTCCTACGAGCAGTACTTC. Translated: CASRQDRFSYEQYF.

The chain combines TRBV12-3 or TRBV12-4 with TRBJ1-2; 7 bases are a match to TRBD1. CDR3 length equals 16 residues. Trimming cost V 5 bases and J 7 bases; bases outside gene matches: 16. In nucleotides, the CDR3 is TGTGCCAGCAGTCCCCGTGGGCGCAGGGGGACGCGTGGCTACACCTTC. Translated: CASSPRGRRGTRGYTF.

This clonotype has a handful of counts. This chain joins TRBV20-1 and TRBJ2-1; TRBD2 aligns across 12 bases. CDR1 is DFQATT, CDR2 SNEGSKA, per germline (reference sequence). J was trimmed by 2 bases and V by 7 bases; bases with no gene match: 9. This CDR3 is built from 16 residues. CDR3 region: CSGLAGAKIPYNEQFF. The CDR3 DNA reads as TGCAGTGGACTAGCGGGGGCCAAAATCCCCTACAATGAGCAGTTCTTC.

The chain is built from TRBV4-1 and TRBJ2-5; D gene unclear. This CDR3 region has 17 residues. The V gene lost 0 bases and the J gene lost 0 bases, with 14 bases spanning the gap. CDR1 is MGHRA and CDR2 is YSYEKL in the germline V gene. CDR3 sequence reads: CASSQDGVQLHQETQYF. CDR3 in DNA: TGCGCCAGCAGCCAAGATGGGGTACAGCTCCACCAAGAGACCCAGTACTTC.

The table lists this clonotype with a count of one. The CDR3 loop is CSASPTVGDGYTF. The CDR3, as DNA: TGCAGTGCTAGCCCCACGGTGGGAGATGGCTACACCTTC. The V and J genes are TRBV20-1 and TRBJ1-2, with D unresolved. The CDR3 loop spans 13 amino acids. Germline CDR1 is DFQATT and CDR2 is SNEGSKA (reference sequence). Trimming took off 3 bases at V and 6 bases at J, with 14 bases between the two ends.

The genes are TRBV9 and TRBJ2-1; D remains unclear. Gene TRBJ2-7 matches the end of the DNA better, so the J call may be wrong. CDR1 and CDR2 from the germline V gene are SGDLS and YYNGEE. The CDR3 is 16 amino acids. Here the CDR3 DNA reads TGTGCCAGCAGCGTAGGGGCGAGGATGGCGGTAAGCGAGCAGTACTTC. Translation gives CASSVGARMAVSEQYF.

This clonotype showed up just a few times. The chain has TRBV4-3 and TRBJ2-1; D is unresolved. The germline CDR1 and CDR2 sequences are LGHNA and YSLEER. V lost 0 bases to trimming and J lost 3 bases, with 12 bases between them. The CDR3 runs to 16 residues. DNA of the CDR3: TGCGCCAGCAGCCAAGATTGGTCATCTATCTACAATGAGCAGTTCTTC. This gives the protein CASSQDWSSIYNEQFF.

The chain links TRBV20-1 to TRBJ2-4; 7 nucleotides align to TRBD1. J was trimmed by 13 bases and V by 6 bases; bases with no gene match: 15. Germline V gives CDR1 DFQATT, CDR2 SNEGSKA (reference sequence). The length of the CDR3 is 13 residues. CDR3 protein: CSAPDRLTYVQYF. The CDR3 DNA sequence: TGCAGTGCCCCGGACAGGTTAACCTACGTGCAGTACTTC.

This clonotype was seen a handful of times. The chain uses TRBV20-1 and TRBJ2-1, with 10 bases matching TRBD2. The CDR3 runs 17 residues. Germline V gives CDR1 DFQATT, CDR2 SNEGSKA (reference sequence). The V gene end was trimmed by 0 bases and the J gene end by 10 bases; junction bases not matched to a gene: 15. The CDR3 nucleotides read TGCAGTGCTAGAGAGATAGCGGGGGGCCTAATGAGGGGAGAGCAGTTCTTC. Protein product: CSAREIAGGLMRGEQFF.

A remark on this clonotype: In this CDR3 the conserved last residue, phenylalanine or tryptophan, is missing, so a read error is likely. The chain combines TRBV19 with TRBJ2-6; D gene uncertain. This CDR3 is 16 amino acids long. V was cut by 5 bases and J by 0 bases, with 11 bases left in between. Germline CDR1 LNHDA, CDR2 SQIVND (reference sequence). The CDR3 DNA sequence: TGTGCCAGTAGTTCGACGTTCAGCTCTGGGGCCAACGTCCTGACTCTC. Residues: CASSSTFSSGANVLTL.

The chain recombines TRBV7-9 with TRBJ2-5; 9 nucleotides line up with TRBD1. The DNA end favors TRBJ2-7, so the J call may be wrong. The CDR3 is 15 residues long. Germline V gives CDR1 SEHNR, CDR2 FQNEAQ (reference sequence). DNA of the CDR3: TGTGCCAGCAGCTTTGGGGACAGGGTGAGGTACGAGCAGTACTTC. Amino acids: CASSFGDRVRYEQYF.

Only a few counts were recorded for this clonotype. V usage is TRBV25-1 and J usage is TRBJ2-7; TRBD1 matches 10 bases. The germline gives CDR1 MGHDK, CDR2 SYGVNS. This CDR3 contains 14 residues. Unmatched junction bases numbered 5, after V lost 4 bases and J lost 5 bases. DNA of the CDR3: TGTGCCAGCAGTGGGGACAGGGGCGCGAACGAGCAGTACTTC. Translated: CASSGDRGANEQYF.

The chain uses TRBV4-2 and TRBJ2-2; D remains unclear. CDR1 and CDR2 from the germline V gene are LGHNA and YNFKEQ. V lost 0 bases, J lost 0 bases, and 11 bases lay in between. The CDR3 is 17 residues long. The CDR3 bases are TGTGCCAGCAGCCAAGATTTCGGTGCCGCGAACACCGGGGAGCTGTTTTTT. Protein product: CASSQDFGAANTGELFF.

This chain uses TRBV7-8 with TRBJ1-2; maybe TRBD1 (6 bases). V lost 2 bases to trimming and J lost 3 bases, with 10 bases between them. The CDR3 runs 14 residues. Germline CDR1 and CDR2: SGHVS and FQNEAQ. In DNA form, the CDR3 reads TGTGCCAGCAGCTTACCAGGGGAGGACTATGGCTACACCTTC. This translates into CASSLPGEDYGYTF.

The chain carries TRBV5-1 and TRBJ1-2; possibly TRBD1 for D (6 bases). The CDR3 is made up of 14 amino acids. From germline, CDR1 is SGHRS and CDR2 YFSETQ. Trimming shortened V by 0 bases and J by 7 bases, and 13 bases separated the two germline ends. CDR3 nucleotides: TGCGCCAGCAGCTTGGACCAGGGGACCCGTGGCTACACCTTC. Protein sequence: CASSLDQGTRGYTF. The full variable domain, completed using reference TRBV5-1 and TRBJ1-2, is KAGVTQTPRYLIKTRGQQVTLSCSPISGHRSVSWYQQTPGQGLQFLFEYFSETQRNKGNFPGRFSGRQFSNSRSEMNVSTLELGDSALYLCASSLDQGTRGYTFGSGTRLTVV.

The chain is built from TRBV5-1 and TRBJ2-6; no reliable D call. Germline V lookup: CDR1 SGHRS, CDR2 YFSETQ. Trimming stripped 0 bases from V and 4 bases from J, with 11 bases between. This CDR3 comprises 16 residues. The CDR3 loop is CASSLANRSGANVLTF. For the CDR3, the DNA is TGCGCCAGCAGCTTGGCCAATCGGTCCGGGGCCAACGTCCTGACTTTC.

The chain links TRBV6-5 to TRBJ2-1; TRBD1 aligns across 8 bases. Trimming removed 6 bases from V and 4 bases from J; junction bases left unmatched: 8. This CDR3 region has 15 residues. Germline V CDR1 and CDR2: MNHEY, SVGAGI. CDR3 bases: TGTGCCAGCAGAAACGACAGGGGACATTACAATGAGCAGTTCTTC. This encodes CASRNDRGHYNEQFF.

The genes are TRBV20-1 and TRBJ2-1; no reliable D call. V dropped 3 bases and J dropped 7 bases, with 13 bases sitting between them. The V gene's germline CDR1 is DFQATT and CDR2 SNEGSKA (reference sequence). CDR3 length equals 13 residues. The CDR3 DNA reads TGCAGTGCTAGGAACTGGCACGGGAATGAGCAGTTCTTC. This sequence encodes CSARNWHGNEQFF.

A few counts support this clonotype. J is TRBJ2-3 and V is TRBV20-1; the match to TRBD2 covers 9 bases. The CDR3 spans 15 residues. V trimming: 3 bases; J trimming: 2 bases; junction bases outside the gene matches: 6. Germline CDR1 reads DFQATT; CDR2 reads SNEGSKA (reference sequence). CDR3 sequence: CSASVAGASTDTQYF. The DNA for the CDR3 is TGCAGTGCTAGTGTAGCGGGGGCTTCCACAGATACGCAGTATTTT.

The rearrangement links TRBV5-1 to TRBJ1-2; D is unresolved. The germline CDR1 and CDR2 sequences are SGHRS and YFSETQ. The CDR3 runs to 14 residues. With 0 bases removed from V and 6 bases from J, the gap between germline ends came to 12 bases. CDR3 sequence: CASSLASAADGYTF. CDR3 nucleotide sequence: TGCGCCAGCAGCTTGGCGTCAGCCGCGGATGGCTACACCTTC.

The CDR3 DNA sequence: TGCAGTGCGGCAGGAGCGGGGGCGACAGCTGAGACCCAGTACTTC. Translated, it gives CSAAGAGATAETQYF. The chain is built from TRBV20-1 and TRBJ2-5; TRBD2 agrees at 8 bases. Germline V gives CDR1 DFQATT, CDR2 SNEGSKA (reference sequence). The CDR3 has 15 amino acids. V shed 6 bases, J shed 5 bases, and the junction held 14 bases outside the gene matches.

This clonotype was seen a few times. One end of the junction fails to match germline, which may point to a read error. V usage is TRBV5-1 and J usage is TRBJ2-1; unclear D gene. CDR3 size: 13 residues. CDR1 and CDR2 from the germline V gene are SGHRS and YFSETQ. The CDR3 region is CASSFGRYNEQFF. The DNA for the CDR3 is TGTGCCAGCAGTTTCGGCCGTTACAATGAGCAGTTCTTC.

The chain recombines TRBV4-3 with TRBJ2-3, with TRBD2 matching 8 bases. The J segment lost 5 bases and the V segment lost 0 bases, leaving 7 bases of the junction unmatched. Germline V gene lookup returns CDR1 LGHNA and CDR2 YSLEER. The CDR3 has 16 amino acids. In nucleotides, the CDR3 is TGCGCCAGCAGCCAAGACCTGGGCCGGGGGGGAGATACGCAGTATTTT. It translates to CASSQDLGRGGDTQYF.

The sample holds a few counts of this clonotype. The chain carries TRBV25-1 and TRBJ2-5; 7 bases fit TRBD1. Germline V CDR1 and CDR2: MGHDK, SYGVNS. Trimming took 5 bases from V and 5 from J; bases not matched to a gene: 20. The CDR3 runs 18 residues. The CDR3 is CASSPLDREFGRSETQYF. In DNA form, the CDR3 reads TGTGCCAGCAGTCCGCTTGACAGGGAGTTTGGCAGAAGCGAGACCCAGTACTTC.

This rearrangement joins TRBV6-2 or TRBV6-3 to TRBJ1-6, with D unresolved. Germline CDR1 reads MNHEY; CDR2 reads SVGEGT. V was shortened by 2 bases and J by 10 bases, with 3 bases between the two germline ends. The CDR3 sequence is 11 residues long. CDR3 region: CASSYGSPLHF. CDR3 bases: TGTGCCAGCAGTTACGGGTCACCCCTCCACTTT.

The chain carries TRBV12-3 or TRBV12-4 and TRBJ2-5; 10 bases are shared with TRBD2. After removal of 6 bases from V and 2 bases from J, the junction contained 3 bases not matched to a gene. The CDR3 loop spans 14 amino acids. For the CDR3, the DNA is TGTGCCAGCAGCTGGACTAGCGGACAAGAGACCCAGTACTTC. It specifies CASSWTSGQETQYF.

This clonotype was observed a handful of times. The gene calls are TRBV4-1 and TRBJ2-1; the D gene could be TRBD1 or TRBD2 (6 bases each). V shed 0 bases and J shed 15 bases, with 18 bases lying between them. Germline V gives CDR1 MGHRA, CDR2 YSYEKL. The CDR3 has 14 residues. In nucleotides, the CDR3 is TGCGCCAGCAGCCAAGAGGGGGCGTCGGGGGATAGGTTCTTC. Residues: CASSQEGASGDRFF.

The CDR3 bases are TGTGCCAGCAGTTCAGGCTTCTATAATTCACCCCTCCACTTT. Encoded protein: CASSSGFYNSPLHF. The rearrangement uses TRBV27 and TRBJ1-6; D gene ambiguous. The germline V gene encodes CDR1 MNHEY and CDR2 SMNVEV (reference sequence). The V end lost 4 bases, the J end lost 3 bases, and 7 bases lay between the germline ends. This CDR3 region has 14 residues.

This clonotype was detected a few times. V and J are TRBV24-1 and TRBJ2-5, with TRBD1 matching over 10 bases. The CDR3 runs to 15 residues. Germline CDR1 KGHDR, CDR2 SFDVKD. After removal of 4 bases from V and 4 bases from J, the junction contained 5 bases not matched to a gene. The chain's CDR3 is CATSDVDRGRETQYF. The CDR3 DNA follows: TGTGCCACCAGTGACGTAGACAGGGGGCGAGAGACCCAGTACTTC.

This clonotype was detected only a few times. The chain joins TRBV28 to TRBJ2-5, with D uncertain. The CDR3 loop spans 11 amino acids. V lost 6 bases and J lost 4, with 6 bases in between. Per germline, CDR1 MDHEN and CDR2 SYDVKM. CDR3 nucleotides: TGTGCCAGCAGAATGTCAGAGACCCAGTACTTC. Translating it yields CASRMSETQYF.